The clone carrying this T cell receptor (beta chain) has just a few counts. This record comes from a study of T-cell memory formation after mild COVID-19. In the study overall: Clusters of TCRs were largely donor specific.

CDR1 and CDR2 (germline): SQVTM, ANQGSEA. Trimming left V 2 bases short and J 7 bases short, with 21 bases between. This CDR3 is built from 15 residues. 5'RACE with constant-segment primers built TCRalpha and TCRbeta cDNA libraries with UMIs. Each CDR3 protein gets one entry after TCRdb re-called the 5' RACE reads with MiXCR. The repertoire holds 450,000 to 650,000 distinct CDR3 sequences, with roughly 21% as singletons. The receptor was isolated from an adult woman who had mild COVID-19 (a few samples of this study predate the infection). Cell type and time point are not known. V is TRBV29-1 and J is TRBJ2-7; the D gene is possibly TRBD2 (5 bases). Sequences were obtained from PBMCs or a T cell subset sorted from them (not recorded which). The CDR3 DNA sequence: TGCAGCGTTGAAAAGGTCGGCACGACATCGGGAGAGCAGTACTTC. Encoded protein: CSVEKVGTTSGEQYF.